This T cell receptor (beta chain) appears in the sequencing data of a study of graft-versus-host responses after intestinal transplantation. For the study at large: Multivisceral, liver-intestinal, or isolated intestinal transplants were performed in recipients.

The repertoire was sequenced with immunoSEQ multiplex PCR; TCRdb's copy has only in-frame clones and lacks some. The table lists approximately 11,000 clones, roughly 76% of them singletons. Researchers processed graft tissue to release intraepithelial and lamina propria lymphocytes. A note on this clone: Antigen unknown.

The CDR3 contains 17 residues. Trimming at V came to 1 base and at J to 4 bases, leaving 9 bases not matched to a gene. Germline CDR1 reads LGHNA; CDR2 reads YNFKEQ. Broader study findings: When patients had graft-donor T cell macrochimerism, their allografts held high graft-versus-host to host-versus-graft clonal ratios.

The starting material was ileum tissue, obtained 23 days after intestinal transplant. V usage is TRBV4-2 and J usage is TRBJ2-1; 8 bases agree with TRBD2. The receptor was derived from a human patient who received an intestinal transplant, so some T cells may come from the graft donor. The CDR3 DNA sequence: TGTGCCAGCAGCCAAGTGTACGGGAGGGCTGGGTACAATGAGCAGTTCTTC. Protein sequence: CASSQVYGRAGYNEQFF.